This TCR beta chain was sequenced during a study of CXCR3-negative and CXCR3-positive naive CD8 T cells. UMI-labeled 5' RACE yielded the TRB cDNA libraries. Reprocessing the 5' RACE reads, TCRdb reports a single entry for every CDR3 protein and omits DNA. Its listing shows about 6,200 distinct CDR3 sequences. Whole-study findings and limits: A higher hydrophobicity marked the TRB CDR3s of CXCR3-positive naive cells versus CXCR3-negative naive cells. Comparably high diversity marked both naive subsets, whereas memory CD8+ cells had much lower diversity.

The CDR3 has 14 amino acids. Germline CDR1 is MNHEY and CDR2 is SMNVEV (reference sequence). Regarding this clonotype: Its antigen is still unknown.

This clonotype was sampled from a human donor in good health. Some clones in this sample may be carry-over from other donors' samples. The V call is TRBV27, the J call TRBJ2-1; lacking DNA, the TRBD1 call made by TCRdb goes unchecked. Sequenced material: naive CXCR3+ CD8+ T cells from blood. Noted subset: CD45RO-CCR7+CD27+CD95- naive CD8+ T cells expressing CXCR3 (TNR3+). The CDR3 reads CASSIWDRANEQFF.